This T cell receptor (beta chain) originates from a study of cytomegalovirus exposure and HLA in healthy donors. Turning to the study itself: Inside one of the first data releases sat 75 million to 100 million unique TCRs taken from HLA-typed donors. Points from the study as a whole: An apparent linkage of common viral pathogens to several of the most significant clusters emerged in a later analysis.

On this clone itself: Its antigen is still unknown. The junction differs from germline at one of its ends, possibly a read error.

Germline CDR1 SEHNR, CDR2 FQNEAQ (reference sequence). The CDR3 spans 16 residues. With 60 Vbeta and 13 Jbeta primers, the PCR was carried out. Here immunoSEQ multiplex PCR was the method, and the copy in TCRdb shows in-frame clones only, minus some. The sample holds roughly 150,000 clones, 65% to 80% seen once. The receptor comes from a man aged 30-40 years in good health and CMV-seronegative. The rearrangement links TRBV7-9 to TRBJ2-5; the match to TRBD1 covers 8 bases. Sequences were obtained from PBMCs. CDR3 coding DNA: TGTGCCAGCAGCCTAGCAAGACAGGGGAGTGGAGAGACCCAGTACTTC. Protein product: CASSLARQGSGETQYF.